This TCR beta chain appears in the sequencing data of a study of breast tumors, draining lymph nodes, adjacent tissues. The CDR3 is made up of 15 amino acids. The germline gives CDR1 MDHEN, CDR2 SYDVKM. V lost 7 bases to trimming and J lost 3 bases, with 15 bases between them. TCRdb itself ran the multiplex PCR reads through MiXCR, one entry per CDR3 protein. The sample contains roughly 86,000 distinct CDR3 sequences, about 21% of which appear only once. Whole-study findings and limits: Tumor T cell lymph node origin was a supported hypothesis, not proven. Data fit most tumor T cells coming from lymph node, expanding in tumor. Luminal-like breast cancer showed significantly greater tumor-nontumor repertoire similarity than basal-like breast cancer did.

This clonotype occurred a few times. The target antigen is unknown. Breast cancer patients provided tissue from their axillary draining lymph nodes. Sequencing was carried out using axillary lymph node tissue. The rearrangement joins TRBV28 to TRBJ1-4; D is possibly TRBD1 (5 bases). This receptor was identified in a female donor with breast cancer. Some clones in this sample may be carry-over from other donors' samples. CDR3 nucleotides: TGTGCCAGCACTGTCACTCGGGACGCTAATGAAAAACTGTTTTTT. It yields the protein CASTVTRDANEKLFF.